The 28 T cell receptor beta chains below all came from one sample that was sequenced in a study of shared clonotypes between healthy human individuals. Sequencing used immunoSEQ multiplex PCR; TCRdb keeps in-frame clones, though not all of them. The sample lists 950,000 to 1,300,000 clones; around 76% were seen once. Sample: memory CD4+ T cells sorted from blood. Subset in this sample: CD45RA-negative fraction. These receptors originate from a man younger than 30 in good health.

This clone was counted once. The CDR3 bases are TGCGCCAGCAGCTCCGGGACAGGGGGCAACACAGATACGCAGTATTTT. It translates to CASSSGTGGNTDTQYF. V is TRBV5-1 and J is TRBJ2-3; TRBD1 matches 12 bases. V dropped 3 bases and J dropped 2; count of bases not matched to a gene: 4. The CDR3 has 16 residues. Germline lookup yields CDR1 SGHRS and CDR2 YFSETQ. The variable domain in full, with the rest retrieved from reference TRBV5-1 and TRBJ2-3, is KAGVTQTPRYLIKTRGQQVTLSCSPISGHRSVSWYQQTPGQGLQFLFEYFSETQRNKGNFPGRFSGRQFSNSRSEMNVSTLELGDSALYLCASSSGTGGNTDTQYFGPGTRLTVL.

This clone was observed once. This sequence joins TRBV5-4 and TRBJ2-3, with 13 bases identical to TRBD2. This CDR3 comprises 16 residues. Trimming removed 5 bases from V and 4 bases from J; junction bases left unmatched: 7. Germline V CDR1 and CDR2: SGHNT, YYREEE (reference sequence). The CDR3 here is CASSPRTSGGPDTQYF. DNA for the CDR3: TGTGCCAGCAGTCCCCGGACTAGCGGGGGACCAGATACGCAGTATTTT.

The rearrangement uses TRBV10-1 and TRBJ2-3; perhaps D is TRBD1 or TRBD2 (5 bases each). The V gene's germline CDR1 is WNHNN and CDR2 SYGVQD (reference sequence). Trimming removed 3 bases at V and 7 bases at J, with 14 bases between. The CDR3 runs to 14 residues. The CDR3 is CASSDGTLGNTQYF. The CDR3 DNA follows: TGCGCCAGCAGTGACGGGACCCTAGGGAATACGCAGTATTTT.

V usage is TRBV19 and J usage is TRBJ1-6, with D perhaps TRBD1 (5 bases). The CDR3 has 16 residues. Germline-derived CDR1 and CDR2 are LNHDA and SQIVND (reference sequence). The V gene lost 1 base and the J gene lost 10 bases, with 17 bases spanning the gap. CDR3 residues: CASSIALGGVGSPLHF. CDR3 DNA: TGTGCCAGTAGTATAGCCCTGGGGGGAGTCGGCTCACCCCTCCACTTT. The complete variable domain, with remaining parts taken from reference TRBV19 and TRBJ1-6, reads DGGITQSPKYLFRKEGQNVTLSCEQNLNHDAMYWYRQDPGQGLRLIYYSQIVNDFQKGDIAEGYSVSREKKESFPLTVTSAQKNPTAFYLCASSIALGGVGSPLHFGNGTRLTVT.

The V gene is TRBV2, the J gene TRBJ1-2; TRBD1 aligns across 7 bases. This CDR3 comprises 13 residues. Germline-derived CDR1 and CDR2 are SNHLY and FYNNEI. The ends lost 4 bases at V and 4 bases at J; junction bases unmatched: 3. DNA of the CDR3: TGTGCCAGCAGTGTCGACAGGGCCTATGGCTACACCTTC. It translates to CASSVDRAYGYTF.

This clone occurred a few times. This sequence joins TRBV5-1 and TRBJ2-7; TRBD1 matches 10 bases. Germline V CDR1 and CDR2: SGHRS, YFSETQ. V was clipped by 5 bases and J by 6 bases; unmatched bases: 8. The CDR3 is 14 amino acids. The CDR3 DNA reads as TGCGCCAGCAGTCATCCGGGACAGGGGCTCGAGCAGTACTTC. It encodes CASSHPGQGLEQYF.

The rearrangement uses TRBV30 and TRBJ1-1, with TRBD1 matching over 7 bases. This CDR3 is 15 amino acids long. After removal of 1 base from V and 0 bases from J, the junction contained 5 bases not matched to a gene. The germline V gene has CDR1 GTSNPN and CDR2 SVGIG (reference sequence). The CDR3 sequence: CAWSGGQPMNTEAFF. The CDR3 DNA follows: TGTGCCTGGAGTGGGGGACAGCCCATGAACACTGAAGCTTTCTTT.

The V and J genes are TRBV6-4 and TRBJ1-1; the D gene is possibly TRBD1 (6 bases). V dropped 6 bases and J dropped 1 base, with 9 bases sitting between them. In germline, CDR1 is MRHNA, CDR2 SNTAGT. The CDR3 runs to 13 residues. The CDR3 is CASRRQENTEAFF. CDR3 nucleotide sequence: TGTGCCAGCAGACGACAGGAGAACACTGAAGCTTTCTTT.

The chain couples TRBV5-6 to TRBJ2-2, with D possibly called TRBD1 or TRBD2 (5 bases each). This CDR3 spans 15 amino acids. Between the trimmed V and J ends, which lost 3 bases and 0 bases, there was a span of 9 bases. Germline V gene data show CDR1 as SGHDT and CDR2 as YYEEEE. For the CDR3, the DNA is TGTGCCAGCAGCTGGGGGTACTCGAACACCGGGGAGCTGTTTTTT. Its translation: CASSWGYSNTGELFF. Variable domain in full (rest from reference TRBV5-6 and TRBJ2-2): DAGVTQSPTHLIKTRGQQVTLRCSPKSGHDTVSWYQQALGQGPQFIFQYYEEEERQRGNFPDRFSGHQFPNYSSELNVNALLLGDSALYLCASSWGYSNTGELFFGEGSRLTVL.

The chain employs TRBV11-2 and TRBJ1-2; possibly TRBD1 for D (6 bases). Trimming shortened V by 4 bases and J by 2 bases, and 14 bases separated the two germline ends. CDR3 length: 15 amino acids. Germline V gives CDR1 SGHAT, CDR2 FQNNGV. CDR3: CASSSQGTGNYGYTF. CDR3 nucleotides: TGTGCCAGCAGCTCTCAGGGTACAGGGAACTATGGCTACACCTTC.

CDR3 DNA sequence: TGTGCCAGCTCACAAGGGAACAATGAGCAGTTCTTC. It translates to CASSQGNNEQFF. The chain employs TRBV18 and TRBJ2-1; D is unresolved. Between the trimmed V and J ends, which lost 4 bases and 5 bases, there was a span of 6 bases. The CDR3 is 12 residues long. Germline lookup yields CDR1 KGHSH and CDR2 LQKENI.

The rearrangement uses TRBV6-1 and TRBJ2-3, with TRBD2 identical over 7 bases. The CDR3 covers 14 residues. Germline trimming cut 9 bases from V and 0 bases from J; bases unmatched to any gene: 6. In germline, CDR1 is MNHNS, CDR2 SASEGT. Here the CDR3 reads CASYTGGSTDTQYF. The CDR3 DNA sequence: TGTGCCAGTTATACGGGGGGAAGCACAGATACGCAGTATTTT.

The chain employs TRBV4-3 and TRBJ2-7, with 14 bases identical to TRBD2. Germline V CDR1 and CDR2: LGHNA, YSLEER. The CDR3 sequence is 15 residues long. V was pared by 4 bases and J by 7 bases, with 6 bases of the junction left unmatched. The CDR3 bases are TGCGCCAGCAGCCTGGGACTAGCGGGAGTGGGGGAGCAGTACTTC. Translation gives CASSLGLAGVGEQYF.

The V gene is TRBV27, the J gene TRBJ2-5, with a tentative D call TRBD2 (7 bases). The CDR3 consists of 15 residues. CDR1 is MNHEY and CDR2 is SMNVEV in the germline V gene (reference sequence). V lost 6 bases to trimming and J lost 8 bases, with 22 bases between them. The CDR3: CASSPRGGGEGTQYF. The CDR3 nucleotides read TGTGCCAGCAGCCCTAGGGGGGGCGGCGAGGGAACCCAGTACTTC.

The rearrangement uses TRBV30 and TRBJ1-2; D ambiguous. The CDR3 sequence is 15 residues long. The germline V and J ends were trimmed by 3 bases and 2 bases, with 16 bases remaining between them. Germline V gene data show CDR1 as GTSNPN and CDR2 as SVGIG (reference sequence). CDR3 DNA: TGTGCCTGGAGAGAACGGCTGTCCCCGAACTATGGCTACACCTTC. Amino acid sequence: CAWRERLSPNYGYTF. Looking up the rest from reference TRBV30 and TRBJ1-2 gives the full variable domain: SQTIHQWPATLVQPVGSPLSLECTVEGTSNPNLYWYRQAAGRGLQLLFYSVGIGQISSEVPQNLSASRPQDRQFILSSKKLLLSDSGFYLCAWRERLSPNYGYTFGSGTRLTVV.

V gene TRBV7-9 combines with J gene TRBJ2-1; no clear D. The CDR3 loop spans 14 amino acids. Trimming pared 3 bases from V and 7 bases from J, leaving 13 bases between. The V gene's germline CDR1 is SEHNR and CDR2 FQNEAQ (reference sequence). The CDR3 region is CASSLGSGPNEQFF. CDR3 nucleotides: TGTGCCAGCAGCTTGGGGTCGGGCCCTAATGAGCAGTTCTTC.

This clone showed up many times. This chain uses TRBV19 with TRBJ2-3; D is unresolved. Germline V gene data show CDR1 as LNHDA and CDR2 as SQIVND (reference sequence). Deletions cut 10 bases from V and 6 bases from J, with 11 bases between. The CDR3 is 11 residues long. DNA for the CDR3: TGTGCCACGCAGCTTCGGGATACGCAGTATTTT. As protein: CATQLRDTQYF. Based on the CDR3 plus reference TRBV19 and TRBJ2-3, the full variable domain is DGGITQSPKYLFRKEGQNVTLSCEQNLNHDAMYWYRQDPGQGLRLIYYSQIVNDFQKGDIAEGYSVSREKKESFPLTVTSAQKNPTAFYLCATQLRDTQYFGPGTRLTVL.

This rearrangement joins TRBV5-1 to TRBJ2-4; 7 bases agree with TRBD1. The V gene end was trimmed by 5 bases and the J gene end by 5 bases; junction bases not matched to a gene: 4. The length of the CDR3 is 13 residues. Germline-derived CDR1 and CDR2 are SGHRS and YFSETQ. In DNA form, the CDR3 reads TGCGCCAGCAGGGGGACAGCTGAAAACATTCAGTACTTC. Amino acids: CASRGTAENIQYF.

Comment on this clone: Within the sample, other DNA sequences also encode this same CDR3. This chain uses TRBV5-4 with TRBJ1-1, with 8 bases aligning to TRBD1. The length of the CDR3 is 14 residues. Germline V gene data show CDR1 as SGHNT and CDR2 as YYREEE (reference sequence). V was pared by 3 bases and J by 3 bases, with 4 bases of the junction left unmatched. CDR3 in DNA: TGTGCCAGCAGCTCGGACAGGGTAGACACTGAAGCTTTCTTT. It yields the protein CASSSDRVDTEAFF.

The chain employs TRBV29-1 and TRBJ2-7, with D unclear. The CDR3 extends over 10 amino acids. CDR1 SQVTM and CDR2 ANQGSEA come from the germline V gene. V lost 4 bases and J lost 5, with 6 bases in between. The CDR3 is CSVGEDEQYF. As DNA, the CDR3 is TGCAGCGTTGGCGAGGACGAGCAGTACTTC.

The CDR3 here is CASSAGTSNLYNEKLFF. The CDR3, as DNA: TGTGCCAGCAGTGCGGGGACCTCCAATCTTTATAATGAAAAACTGTTTTTT. The rearrangement uses TRBV6-1 and TRBJ1-4, with a weak D call TRBD1 (5 bases). V was shortened by 4 bases and J by 4 bases, with 19 bases between the two germline ends. CDR3 length equals 17 residues. The germline V gene encodes CDR1 MNHNS and CDR2 SASEGT.

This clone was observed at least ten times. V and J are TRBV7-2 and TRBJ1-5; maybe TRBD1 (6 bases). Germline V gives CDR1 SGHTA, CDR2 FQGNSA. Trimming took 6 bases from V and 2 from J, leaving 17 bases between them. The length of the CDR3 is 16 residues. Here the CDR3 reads CASSIQGIVRNQPQHF. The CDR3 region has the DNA TGTGCCAGCAGTATACAGGGAATAGTTCGCAATCAGCCCCAGCATTTT.

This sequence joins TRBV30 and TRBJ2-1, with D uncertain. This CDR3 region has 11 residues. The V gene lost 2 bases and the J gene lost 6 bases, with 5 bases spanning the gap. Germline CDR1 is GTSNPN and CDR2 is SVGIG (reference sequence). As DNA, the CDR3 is TGTGCCTGGAGTCGTAGCAATGAGCAGTTCTTC. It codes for CAWSRSNEQFF.

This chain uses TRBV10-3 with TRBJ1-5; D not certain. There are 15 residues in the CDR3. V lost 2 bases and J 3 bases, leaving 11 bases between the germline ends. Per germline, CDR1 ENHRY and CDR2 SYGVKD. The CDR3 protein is CAISETGGSNQPQHF. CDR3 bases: TGTGCCATCAGTGAGACGGGTGGGTCCAATCAGCCCCAGCATTTT.

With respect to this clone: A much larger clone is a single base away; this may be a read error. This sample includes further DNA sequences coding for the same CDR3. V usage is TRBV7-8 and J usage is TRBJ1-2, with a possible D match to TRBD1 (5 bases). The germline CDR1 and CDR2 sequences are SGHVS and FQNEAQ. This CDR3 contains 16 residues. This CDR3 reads CASSLASVGARYGYTF. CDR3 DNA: TGCGCCAGCAGCTTAGCCTCGGTAGGGGCCCGCTATGGCTACACCTTC.

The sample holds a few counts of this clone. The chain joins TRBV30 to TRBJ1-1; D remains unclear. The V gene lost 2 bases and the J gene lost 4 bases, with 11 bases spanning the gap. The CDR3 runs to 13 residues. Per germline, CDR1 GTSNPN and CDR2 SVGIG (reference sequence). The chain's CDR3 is CAWSQRVGTEAFF. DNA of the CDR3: TGTGCCTGGAGTCAGAGGGTCGGCACTGAAGCTTTCTTT.

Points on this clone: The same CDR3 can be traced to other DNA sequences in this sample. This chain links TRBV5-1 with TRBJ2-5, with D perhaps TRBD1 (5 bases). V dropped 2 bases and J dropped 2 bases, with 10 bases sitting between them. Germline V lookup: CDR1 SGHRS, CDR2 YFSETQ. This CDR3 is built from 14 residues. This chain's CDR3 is CASSFVGLQETQYF. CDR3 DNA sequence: TGCGCCAGCAGCTTTGTGGGGCTTCAAGAGACCCAGTACTTC.

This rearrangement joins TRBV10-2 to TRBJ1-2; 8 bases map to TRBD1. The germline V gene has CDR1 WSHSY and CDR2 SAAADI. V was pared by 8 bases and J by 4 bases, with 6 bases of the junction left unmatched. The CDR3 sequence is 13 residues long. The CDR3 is CASRDRFFYGYTF. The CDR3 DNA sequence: TGCGCCAGCCGGGACAGGTTCTTCTATGGCTACACCTTC.